This TCR beta chain was recovered during a study of T cell responses to AZD1222 COVID-19 vaccine. Background on the study: The analysis combined second doses at about 4 or about 12 weeks.

This clone was counted a single time. Libraries were prepared by immunoSEQ multiplex PCR; TCRdb keeps only in-frame clonotypes and omits some of them. The table has roughly 150,000 clones, roughly 91% seen once. The CDR3 has 17 amino acids. Germline V gene data show CDR1 as SGHTA and CDR2 as FQGNSA. Trimming removed 4 bases from V and 0 bases from J; junction bases left unmatched: 9. The input for sequencing was peripheral blood, taken on day 0 of AZD1222 vaccination. The sequence derives from an adult in good health. The V gene is TRBV7-2, the J gene TRBJ2-7; 10 bases are a match to TRBD2. The CDR3 nucleotides read TGTGCCAGCAGCTACCCCCCCTCTAGCGGGAGCTCCTACGAGCAGTACTTC. Translating it yields CASSYPPSSGSSYEQYF.